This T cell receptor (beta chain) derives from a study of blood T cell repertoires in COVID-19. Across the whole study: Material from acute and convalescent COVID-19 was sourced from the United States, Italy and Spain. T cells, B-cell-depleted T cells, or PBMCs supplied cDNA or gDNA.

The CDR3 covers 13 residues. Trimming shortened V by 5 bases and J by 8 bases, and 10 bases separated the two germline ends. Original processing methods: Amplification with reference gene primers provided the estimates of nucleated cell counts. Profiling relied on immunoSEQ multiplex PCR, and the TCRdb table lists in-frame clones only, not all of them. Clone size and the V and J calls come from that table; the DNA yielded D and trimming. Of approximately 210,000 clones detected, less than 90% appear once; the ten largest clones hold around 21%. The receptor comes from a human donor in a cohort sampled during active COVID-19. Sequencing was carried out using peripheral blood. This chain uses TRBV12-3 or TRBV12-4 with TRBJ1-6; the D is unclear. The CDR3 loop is CASSPQVDSPLHF. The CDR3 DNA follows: TGTGCCAGCAGTCCCCAGGTTGATTCACCCCTCCACTTT.